This T cell receptor (beta chain) was sequenced in a study of technical replicates of blood from a handful of donors (dated by TCRdb to about 2017). For this clone: Its antigen remains undetermined. No quality values exist for individual bases; no much larger clone is one base distant.

The library came from the immunoSEQ multiplex PCR assay. The immuneACCESS repertoire file appears here via TCRdb, limited to in-frame rearrangements. These files lack a portion of the clones; in checked studies, under half of the deficit traces to unresolved V genes, and the cause of the others is not known. This sample holds around 60,000 clones; about 92% were observed only once. The ten largest clones capture roughly 4.2% of the sample. V is pruned by 4 bases and J by 2 bases, leaving 4 bases of the junction without a gene match. From its cysteine to its phenylalanine, the CDR3 spans 15 amino acids. Just CDR3 DNA is preserved here, 45 bases in frame from base 1. From the germline V gene, CDR1 is SGHRS and CDR2 is YFSETQ.

The sequence was obtained from a human donor in good health. Some clones in this sample may be carry-over from other donors' samples. This chain joins TRBV5-1 to TRBJ2-7; 12 bases in the middle match TRBD2. The sequenced sample consisted of PBMCs. In nucleotides, the sequence is TGCGCCAGCAGCACCACTAGCGGGGGGCCCTACGAGCAGTACTTC. This yields the protein CASSTTSGGPYEQYF.